This T cell receptor (beta chain) was observed in a study of T-cell reconstitution after alpha-beta-depleted transplantation in children. Preparation of the TCRbeta library involved a method that used unique molecular identifiers. TCRdb reanalysed the PCR reads using MiXCR and keeps one entry per CDR3 protein. Of a few hundred thousand distinct CDR3 sequences listed, roughly 14% are singletons. The germline V and J ends were trimmed by 6 bases and 4 bases, with 17 bases remaining between them. Looked up from germline, CDR1 is DFQATT and CDR2 is SNEGSKA (reference sequence). This CDR3 region has 14 residues. This clonotype was recorded a few times.

This sequence joins TRBV20-1 and TRBJ2-3, with a weak D call TRBD2 (5 bases). Sequencing was performed on PBMCs, taken from the stem cell graft. The sequence came from a human donor who donated a stem cell graft to a child with Fanconi anemia. CDR3 coding DNA: TGCAGTGCCCCCGACGCGTCCGGGGCAGATACGCAGTATTTT. It is translated as CSAPDASGADTQYF.